This T cell receptor (beta chain) came from a study of OX40 agonist ivuxolimab in advanced cancers. Turning to the study itself: Patients took ivuxolimab, an agonistic anti-OX40 (CD134) antibody. The group had a mean age of about 64 years, ranged from about 23 to 85, and was around 82% male.

The length of the CDR3 is 15 residues. Trimming removed 4 bases from V and 7 bases from J, with 17 bases in between. Germline V gene data show CDR1 as SEHNR and CDR2 as FQNEAQ (reference sequence). Method: immunoSEQ multiplex PCR; TCRdb's copy keeps in-frame clones and lacks some. The repertoire holds more than 45,000 clones, with 60% to 80% as singletons. This clone occurred once. This TCR came from an adult with an advanced solid tumor such as melanoma, head and neck, liver or kidney cancer. The J gene is TRBJ2-1, the V gene TRBV7-9; D unresolved. The sequencing here drew on CD4+ or CD8+ T cells sorted from blood, taken in a trial of the OX40 agonist ivuxolimab. The CDR3 DNA reads TGTGCCAGCAGCTCCCGCCAGGTACTACATAATGAGCAGTTCTTC. This sequence encodes CASSSRQVLHNEQFF. Looking up the rest from reference TRBV7-9 and TRBJ2-1 gives the full variable domain: DTGVSQNPRHKITKRGQNVTFRCDPISEHNRLYWYRQTLGQGPEFLTYFQNEAQLEKSRLLSDRFSAERPKGSFSTLEIQRTEQGDSAMYLCASSSRQVLHNEQFFGPGTRLTVL.